These 5 T cell receptor beta chains share one sample of origin, sequenced in a study of cytomegalovirus exposure and HLA in healthy donors. The PCR made use of 60 Vbeta and 13 Jbeta primers. The protocol was immunoSEQ multiplex PCR, while the TCRdb copy is restricted to in-frame clones and leaves out a portion. This table holds around 200,000 clones, over 75% found once. The sequencing input was PBMCs. These receptors came from a woman between 50 and 59 years old in good health and CMV-seropositive.

This sequence joins TRBV27 and TRBJ2-6; D is possibly TRBD2 (5 bases). This CDR3 has 20 amino acids. V was trimmed by 6 bases and J by 1 base, leaving 25 bases between them. Germline V lookup: CDR1 MNHEY, CDR2 SMNVEV (reference sequence). CDR3 coding DNA: TGTGCCAGCAGCGATCTACGGAGGACTGGCACATTATCTGGGGCCAACGTCCTGACTTTC. The encoded protein is CASSDLRRTGTLSGANVLTF. Complete variable domain (other parts from reference TRBV27 and TRBJ2-6): EAQVTQNPRYLITVTGKKLTVTCSQNMNHEYMSWYRQDPGLGLRQIYYSMNVEVTDKGDVPEGYKVSRKEKRNFPLILESPSPNQTSLYFCASSDLRRTGTLSGANVLTFGAGSRLTVL.

This chain uses TRBV4-3 with TRBJ2-7, with TRBD1 identical over 7 bases. V was clipped by 0 bases and J by 0 bases; unmatched bases: 14. Germline CDR1 and CDR2: LGHNA and YSLEER. The CDR3 extends over 19 amino acids. The CDR3 is CASSQDPLEGARSSYEQYF. The CDR3 bases are TGCGCCAGCAGCCAAGATCCTCTAGAGGGGGCAAGGAGCTCCTACGAGCAGTACTTC.

The V and J genes are TRBV9 and TRBJ2-6; 9 nucleotides align to TRBD1. V dropped 2 bases and J dropped 4; count of bases not matched to a gene: 7. The CDR3 is made up of 17 amino acids. The germline gives CDR1 SGDLS, CDR2 YYNGEE. The CDR3 region is CASSVLGTGSGANVLTF. The CDR3 DNA reads TGTGCCAGCAGCGTGCTGGGGACAGGGTCCGGGGCCAACGTCCTGACTTTC.

This sequence joins TRBV19 and TRBJ2-1; 8 bases line up with TRBD2. V lost 1 base, J lost 1 base, and 3 bases stayed unmatched. Germline lookup yields CDR1 LNHDA and CDR2 SQIVND (reference sequence). The CDR3 has 16 amino acids. Here the CDR3 DNA reads TGTGCCAGTAGTATAGTGCGCGGGGGGTCCTACAATGAGCAGTTCTTC. It codes for CASSIVRGGSYNEQFF.

DNA of the CDR3: TGTGCCATCCCGGGCTCTGGGGCCAACGTCCTGACTTTC. Translating it yields CAIPGSGANVLTF. The V call is TRBV28, the J call TRBJ2-6; D gene uncertain. CDR3 length: 13 residues. Trimming removed 10 bases at V and 0 bases at J, with 7 bases between. CDR1 and CDR2 (germline): MDHEN, SYDVKM.